This T cell receptor beta chain was recorded in a study of PD-1 and CTLA-4 blockade in melanoma. Sequencing was performed with immunoSEQ multiplex PCR; in TCRdb, only in-frame clones are kept and a portion is missing. The sample consists of some 15,000 clones, around 70% of them appearing once. Germline lookup yields CDR1 MRHNA and CDR2 SNTAGT. The junction had 3 bases not matched to a gene; V was cut back by 9 bases and J by 4 bases. The CDR3 has 11 amino acids. The chain links TRBV6-4 to TRBJ2-7, with 7 bases identical to TRBD2. Sequenced here: CD8+ T cells from peripheral blood, sampled before anti-PD-1 treatment. This TCR derives from a human donor with melanoma. CDR3 amino acids: CASTSAYEQYF. CDR3 DNA: TGTGCCAGTACTAGCGCGTACGAGCAGTACTTC.